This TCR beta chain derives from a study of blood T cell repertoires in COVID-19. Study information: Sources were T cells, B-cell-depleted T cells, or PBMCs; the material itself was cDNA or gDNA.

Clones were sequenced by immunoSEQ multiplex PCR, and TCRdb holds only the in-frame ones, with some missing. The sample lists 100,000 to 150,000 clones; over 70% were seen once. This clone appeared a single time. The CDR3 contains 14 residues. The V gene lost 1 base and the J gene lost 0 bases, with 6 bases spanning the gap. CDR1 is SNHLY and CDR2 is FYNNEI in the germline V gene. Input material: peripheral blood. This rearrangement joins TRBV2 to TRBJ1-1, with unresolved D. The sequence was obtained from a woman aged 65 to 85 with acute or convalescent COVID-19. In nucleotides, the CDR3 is TGTGCCAGCAGTGAAGGAGAGCTGAACACTGAAGCTTTCTTT. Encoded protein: CASSEGELNTEAFF.